This record covers a single TCR beta chain. The ends were cut back, 5 bases at V and 4 bases at J, with 18 bases in the middle. CDR3 length: 15 amino acids. Per germline, CDR1 MNHEY and CDR2 SVGEGT. In the original workflow: Counts of nucleated cells, estimated from reference gene primer amplification, were obtained. Clones were read by immunoSEQ multiplex PCR, and TCRdb kept only the in-frame ones, dropping some. V and J calls and clone size follow that table, whereas D and trimming were derived from the DNA. There are over 200,000 clones in the sample; 80% to 85% occur only once, and roughly 5% lies in the top ten. These data belong to a study of blood T cell repertoires in COVID-19. The wider study: Acute-phase and convalescent COVID-19 samples originated in the United States, Italy and Spain. Sources were T cells, B-cell-depleted T cells, or PBMCs; the material itself was cDNA or gDNA.

Sample: peripheral blood. The sequence came from a human donor in a cohort sampled during active COVID-19. J is TRBJ2-7 and V is TRBV6-2 or TRBV6-3, with a possible D match to TRBD2 (5 bases). CDR3 residues: CASSTHSGGRYEQYF. The CDR3 DNA sequence: TGTGCCAGCAGTACCCACAGCGGCGGACGGTACGAGCAGTACTTC.